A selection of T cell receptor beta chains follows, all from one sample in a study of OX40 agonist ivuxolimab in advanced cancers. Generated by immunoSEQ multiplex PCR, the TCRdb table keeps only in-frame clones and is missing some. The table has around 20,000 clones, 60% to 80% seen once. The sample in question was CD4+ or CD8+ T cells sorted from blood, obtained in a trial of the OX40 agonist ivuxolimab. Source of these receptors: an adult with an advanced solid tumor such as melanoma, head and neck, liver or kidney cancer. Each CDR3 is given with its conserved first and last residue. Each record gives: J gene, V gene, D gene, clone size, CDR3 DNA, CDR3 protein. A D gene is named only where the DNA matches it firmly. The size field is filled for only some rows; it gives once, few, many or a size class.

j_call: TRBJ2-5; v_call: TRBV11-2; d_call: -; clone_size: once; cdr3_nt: TGTGCCAGCAGCGGTTTGACGGCCCAAGAGACCCAGTACTTC; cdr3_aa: CASSGLTAQETQYF
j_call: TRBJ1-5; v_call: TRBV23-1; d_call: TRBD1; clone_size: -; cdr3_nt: TGCGCCAGCAGTCAAAGGTCAGGGGGGCAGCCCCAGCATTTT; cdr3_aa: CASSQRSGGQPQHF
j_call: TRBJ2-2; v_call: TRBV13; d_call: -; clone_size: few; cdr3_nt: TGTGCCAGCAGCGCAAAAATTACCGGGGAGCTGTTTTTT; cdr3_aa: CASSAKITGELFF
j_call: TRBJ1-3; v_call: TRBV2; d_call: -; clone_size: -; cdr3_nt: TGTGCCAGCAGTGCGGGGAATTCAGGAAACACCATATATTTT; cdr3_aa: CASSAGNSGNTIYF
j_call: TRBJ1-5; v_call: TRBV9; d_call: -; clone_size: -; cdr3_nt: TGTGCCAGCAGCTTTCCTTTGGGTAGGAATCAGCCCCAGCATTTT; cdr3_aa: CASSFPLGRNQPQHF
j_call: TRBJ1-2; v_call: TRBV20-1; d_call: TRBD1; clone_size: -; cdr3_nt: TGCAGAGCCCCGACAGGGAAAGGCTACACCTTC; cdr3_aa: CRAPTGKGYTF
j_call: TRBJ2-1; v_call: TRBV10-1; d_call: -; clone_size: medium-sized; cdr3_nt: TGCGCCAGCGCCGCAGCCGAGGTAGTAGAGGGGTACAATGAGCAGTTCTTC; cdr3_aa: CASAAAEVVEGYNEQFF
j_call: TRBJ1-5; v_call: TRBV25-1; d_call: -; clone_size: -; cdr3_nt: TGTGCCAGCAGTGAATTTGGCGCAGCCAATCAGCCCCAGCATTTT; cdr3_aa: CASSEFGAANQPQHF
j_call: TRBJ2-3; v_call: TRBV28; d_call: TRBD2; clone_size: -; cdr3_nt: TGTGCCAGCAGAGAGCTAGCGGGGATCACAGATACGCAGTATTTT; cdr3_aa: CASRELAGITDTQYF
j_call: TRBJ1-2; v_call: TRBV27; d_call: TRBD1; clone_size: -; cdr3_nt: TGTGCCAGCAGTGTCCGGGACAGGGGGCTTGGAGGCTATGGCTACACCTTC; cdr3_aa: CASSVRDRGLGGYGYTF
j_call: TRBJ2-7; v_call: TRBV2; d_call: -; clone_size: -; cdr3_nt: TGTGCCAGCAGTGGGGGGGCGGAGACCTACGAGCAGTACTTC; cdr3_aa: CASSGGAETYEQYF
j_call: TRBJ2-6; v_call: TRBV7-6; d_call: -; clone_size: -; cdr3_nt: TGTGCCAGCAGCTTAGGGGACGGAGGGGCCAACGTCCTGACTTTC; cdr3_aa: CASSLGDGGANVLTF
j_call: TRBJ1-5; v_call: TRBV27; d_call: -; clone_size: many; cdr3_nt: TGTGCCAGCATGGAGGGTAGGAGCAATCAGCCCCAGCATTTT; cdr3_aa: CASMEGRSNQPQHF
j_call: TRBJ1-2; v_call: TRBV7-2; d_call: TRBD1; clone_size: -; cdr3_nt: TGTGCCAGCAGCGCCACGACAGGGCTGGGCTACACCTTC; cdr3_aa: CASSATTGLGYTF
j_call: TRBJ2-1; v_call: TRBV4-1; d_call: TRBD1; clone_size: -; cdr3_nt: TGCGCCAGCAGCCAAGGGAGGACAGGGCCCTACAATGAGCAGTTCTTC; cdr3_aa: CASSQGRTGPYNEQFF
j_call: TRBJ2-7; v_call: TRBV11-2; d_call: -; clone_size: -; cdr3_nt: TGTGCCAGCAGCTTCGCCGGGGGCAGGGGAGGGAGCGAGCAGTACTTC; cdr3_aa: CASSFAGGRGGSEQYF
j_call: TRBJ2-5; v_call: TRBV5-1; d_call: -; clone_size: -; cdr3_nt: TGCGCCAGCAGCCCACCAACAGGAATGGCTCAAGAGACCCAGTACTTC; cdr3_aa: CASSPPTGMAQETQYF
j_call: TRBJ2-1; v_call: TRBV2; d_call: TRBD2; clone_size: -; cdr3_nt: TGTGCCAGCAGTGAACTAGCGGGAGGGCCGGACAATGAGCAGTTCTTC; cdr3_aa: CASSELAGGPDNEQFF
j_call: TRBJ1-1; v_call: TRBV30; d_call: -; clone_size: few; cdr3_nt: TGTGCCTGGAGTGACCAAGGGTGGGCTGAAGCTTTCTTT; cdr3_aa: CAWSDQGWAEAFF
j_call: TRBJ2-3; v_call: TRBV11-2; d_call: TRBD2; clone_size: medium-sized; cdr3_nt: TGTGCCAGCAGCTTAGCGGGGGGTTTCCTGAATACGCAGTATTTT; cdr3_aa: CASSLAGGFLNTQYF
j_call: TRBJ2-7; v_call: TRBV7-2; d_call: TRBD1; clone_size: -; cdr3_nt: TGTGCCAGCAGCCAAGGGACAGCCTACGAGCAGTACTTC; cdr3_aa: CASSQGTAYEQYF
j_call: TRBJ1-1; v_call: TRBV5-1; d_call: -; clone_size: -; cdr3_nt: TGTGCCAGCAGCTTGAGCAGGAACACTGAAGCTTTCTTT; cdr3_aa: CASSLSRNTEAFF
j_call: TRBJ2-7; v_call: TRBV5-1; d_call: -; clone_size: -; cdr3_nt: TGCGCCAGCAGCTTGGCCTCGGGATACGAGCAGTACTTC; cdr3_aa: CASSLASGYEQYF
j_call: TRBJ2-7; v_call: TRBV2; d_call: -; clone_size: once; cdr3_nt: TGTGCCAGCAGTGTGGGGCAGGGGTCCTCCTACGAGCAGTACTTC; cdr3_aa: CASSVGQGSSYEQYF
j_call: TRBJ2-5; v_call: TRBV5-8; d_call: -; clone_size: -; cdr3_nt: TGTGCCAGCACCCCGTACCAAGAGACCCAGTACTTC; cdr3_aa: CASTPYQETQYF
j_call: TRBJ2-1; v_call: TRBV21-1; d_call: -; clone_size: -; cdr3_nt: TGTGCCAGCAGCAGGTTTGTAGGGGGCTACAATGAGCAGTTCTTC; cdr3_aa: CASSRFVGGYNEQFF
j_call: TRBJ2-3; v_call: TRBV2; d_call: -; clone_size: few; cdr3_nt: TGTGCCAGCAAGCAAACTAGCACAGATACGCAGTATTTT; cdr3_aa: CASKQTSTDTQYF
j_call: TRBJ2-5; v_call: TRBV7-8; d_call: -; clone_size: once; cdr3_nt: TGTGCCAGCAGCCCCCCAGTGGGCGGGGTCGCGGAGACCCAGTACTTC; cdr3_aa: CASSPPVGGVAETQYF
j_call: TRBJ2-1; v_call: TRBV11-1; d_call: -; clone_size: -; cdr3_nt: TGTGCCAGCAGCCTCAATACCTACAATGAGCAGTTCTTC; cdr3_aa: CASSLNTYNEQFF
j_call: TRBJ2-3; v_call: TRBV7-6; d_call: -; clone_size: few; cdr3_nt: TGTGCCAGCAGCTTAGATGGAGATACGCAGTATTTT; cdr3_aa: CASSLDGDTQYF
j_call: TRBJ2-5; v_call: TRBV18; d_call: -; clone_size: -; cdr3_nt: TGTGCCAGCTCACCGAGACGTGAAGAGACCCAGTACTTC; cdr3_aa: CASSPRREETQYF
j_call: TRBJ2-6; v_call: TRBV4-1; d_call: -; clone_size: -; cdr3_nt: TGCGCCAGCAGCCAATCCGAGTCTGGGGCCAACGTCCTGACTTTC; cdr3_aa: CASSQSESGANVLTF
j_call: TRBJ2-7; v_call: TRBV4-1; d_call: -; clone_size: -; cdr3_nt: TGCGCCAGCAGCCAAGATCCGTACTCAGGGGGGGCCAGTTCCTACGAGCAGTACTTC; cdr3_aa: CASSQDPYSGGASSYEQYF
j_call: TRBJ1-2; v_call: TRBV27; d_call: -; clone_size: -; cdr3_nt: TGTGCCAGCAGCTACCGCCGGCAGGAGGACTATGGCTACACCTTC; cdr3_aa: CASSYRRQEDYGYTF
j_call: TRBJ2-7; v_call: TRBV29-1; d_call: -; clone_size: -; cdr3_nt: TGCAGCGTTGACAAGGGCAGCGAGCAGTACTTC; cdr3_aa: CSVDKGSEQYF
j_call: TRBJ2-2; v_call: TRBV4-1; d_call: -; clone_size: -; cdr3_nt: TGCGCCAGCAGCCCACCTAACACCGGGGAGCTGTTTTTT; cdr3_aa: CASSPPNTGELFF
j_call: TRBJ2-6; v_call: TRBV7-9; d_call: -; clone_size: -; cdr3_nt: TGTGCCAGCACGACCCTGGGGGAGCCCACCTCTGGGGCCAACGTCCTGACTTTC; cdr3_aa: CASTTLGEPTSGANVLTF
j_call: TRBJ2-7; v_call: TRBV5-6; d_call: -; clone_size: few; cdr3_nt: TGTGCCAGCAGCGACGGGACCCCCGCAACCTACGAGCAGTACTTC; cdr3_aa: CASSDGTPATYEQYF
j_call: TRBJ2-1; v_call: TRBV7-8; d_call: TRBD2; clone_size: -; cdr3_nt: TGTGCCAGCAGAACTAGCGGGTTATTCTCCTACAATGAGCAGTTCTTC; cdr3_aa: CASRTSGLFSYNEQFF
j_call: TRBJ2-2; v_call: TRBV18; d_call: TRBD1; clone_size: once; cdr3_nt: TGTGCCAGCTCACCGGCGGACAGGAAGAACACCGGGGAGCTGTTTTTT; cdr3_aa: CASSPADRKNTGELFF
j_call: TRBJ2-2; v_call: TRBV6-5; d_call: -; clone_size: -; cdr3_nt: TGTGCCAGCAGTTACAGGACCGGGGAGCTGTTTTTT; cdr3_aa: CASSYRTGELFF
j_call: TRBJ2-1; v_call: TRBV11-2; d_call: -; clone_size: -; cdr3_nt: TGTGCCAGCAGCTGGCCGCTAGGCGAGAATGAGCAGTTCTTC; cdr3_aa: CASSWPLGENEQFF
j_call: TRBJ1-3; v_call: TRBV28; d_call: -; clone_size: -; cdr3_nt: TGTGCCAGCGAGTTAGGAAACACCATATATTTT; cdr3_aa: CASELGNTIYF
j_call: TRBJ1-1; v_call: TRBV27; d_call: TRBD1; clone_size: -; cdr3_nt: TGTGCCAGCAGTTTCCCAGGGGGAGTTGAAGCTTTCTTT; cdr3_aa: CASSFPGGVEAFF
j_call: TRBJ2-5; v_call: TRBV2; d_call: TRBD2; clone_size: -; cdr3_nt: TGTGCCAGCAGTCCCCCCGGGGCTAGCGGGGGAGAGACCCAGTACTTC; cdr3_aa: CASSPPGASGGETQYF
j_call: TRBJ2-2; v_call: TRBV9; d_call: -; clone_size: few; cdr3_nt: TGTGCCAGCAGCCCCCGACAGGCAGGCGGGGAGCTGTTTTTT; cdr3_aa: CASSPRQAGGELFF
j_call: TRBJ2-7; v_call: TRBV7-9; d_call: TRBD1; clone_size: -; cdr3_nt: TGTGCCAGCAGCACTGACAGGGCGATCTACGAGCAGTACTTC; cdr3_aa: CASSTDRAIYEQYF
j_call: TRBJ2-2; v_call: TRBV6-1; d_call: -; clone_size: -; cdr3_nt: TGTGCCAGCAGTGAATCTGGCGGGGAGCTGTTTTTT; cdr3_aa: CASSESGGELFF
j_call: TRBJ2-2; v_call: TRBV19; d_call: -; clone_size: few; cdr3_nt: TGTGCCAGTAGTAACGCAGGGCCCCTATCGGGCACCGGGGAGCTGTTTTTT; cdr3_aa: CASSNAGPLSGTGELFF
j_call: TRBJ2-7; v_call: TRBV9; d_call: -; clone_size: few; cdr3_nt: TGTGCCAGCAGCGTAGGGGCAGGGACTCCCAACGAGCAGTACTTC; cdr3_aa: CASSVGAGTPNEQYF
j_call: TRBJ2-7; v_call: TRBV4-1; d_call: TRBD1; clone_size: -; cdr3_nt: TGCGCCAGCAGCCAAGATTTCGGGACAGGGGCACAATCGAGCTCCTACGAGCAGTACTTC; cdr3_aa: CASSQDFGTGAQSSSYEQYF
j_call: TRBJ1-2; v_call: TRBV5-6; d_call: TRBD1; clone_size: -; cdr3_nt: TGTGCCAGCAGGTACAGGGGCGGGGATGGCTACACCTTC; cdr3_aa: CASRYRGGDGYTF
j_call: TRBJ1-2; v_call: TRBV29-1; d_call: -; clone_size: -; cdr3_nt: TGCAGCGTTGAAGATGGGAAAAATGGCTACACCTTC; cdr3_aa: CSVEDGKNGYTF
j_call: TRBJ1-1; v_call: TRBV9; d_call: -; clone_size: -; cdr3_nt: TGCGCCAGCAGCCAAGGGGAAGAGCGTGAAGCTTTCTTT; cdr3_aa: CASSQGEEREAFF
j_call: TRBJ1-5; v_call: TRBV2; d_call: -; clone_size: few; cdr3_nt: TGTGCCAGCTCACATAGCAATCAGCCCCAGCATTTT; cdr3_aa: CASSHSNQPQHF
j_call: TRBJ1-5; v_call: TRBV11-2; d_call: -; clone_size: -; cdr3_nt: TGTGCCAGCAGCATCGACGGGGGAGGGCAGCCCCAGCATTTT; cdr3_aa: CASSIDGGGQPQHF
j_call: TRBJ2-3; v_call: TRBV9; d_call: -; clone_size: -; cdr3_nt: TGTGCCAGCAGCGTCGTAGCCTCAGAGGATACGCAGTATTTT; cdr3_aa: CASSVVASEDTQYF
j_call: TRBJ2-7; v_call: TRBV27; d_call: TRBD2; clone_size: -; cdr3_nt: TGTGCCAGCAGTTTCACCGGGACTAGCGGGATTTTCTCCTACGAGCAGTACTTC; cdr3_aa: CASSFTGTSGIFSYEQYF
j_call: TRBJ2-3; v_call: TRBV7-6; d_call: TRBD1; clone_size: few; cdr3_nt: TGTGCCAGCAGCTTAAACCCGGACCCAGGGGGAGATACGCAGTATTTT; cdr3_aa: CASSLNPDPGGDTQYF
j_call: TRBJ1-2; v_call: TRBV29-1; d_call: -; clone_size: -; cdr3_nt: TGCAGCGTGAGGGGAACCCCCCTAGGGGGCTACACCTTC; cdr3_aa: CSVRGTPLGGYTF